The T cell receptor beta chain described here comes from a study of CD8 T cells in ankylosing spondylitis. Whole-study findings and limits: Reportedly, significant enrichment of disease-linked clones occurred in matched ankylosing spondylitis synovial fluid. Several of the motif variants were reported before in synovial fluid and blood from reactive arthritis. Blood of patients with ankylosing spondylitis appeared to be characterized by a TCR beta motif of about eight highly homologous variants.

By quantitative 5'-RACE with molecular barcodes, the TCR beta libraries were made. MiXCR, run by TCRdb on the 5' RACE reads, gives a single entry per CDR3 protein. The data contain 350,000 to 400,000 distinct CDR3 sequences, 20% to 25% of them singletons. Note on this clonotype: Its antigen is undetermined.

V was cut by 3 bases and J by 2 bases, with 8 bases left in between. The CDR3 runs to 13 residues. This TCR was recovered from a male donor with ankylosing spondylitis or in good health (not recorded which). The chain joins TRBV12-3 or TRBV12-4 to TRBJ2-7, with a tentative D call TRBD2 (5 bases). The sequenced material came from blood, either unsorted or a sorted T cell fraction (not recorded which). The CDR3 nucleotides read TGTGCCAGCAGTTTCGAGGGCCCCTACGAGCAGTACTTC. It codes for CASSFEGPYEQYF.